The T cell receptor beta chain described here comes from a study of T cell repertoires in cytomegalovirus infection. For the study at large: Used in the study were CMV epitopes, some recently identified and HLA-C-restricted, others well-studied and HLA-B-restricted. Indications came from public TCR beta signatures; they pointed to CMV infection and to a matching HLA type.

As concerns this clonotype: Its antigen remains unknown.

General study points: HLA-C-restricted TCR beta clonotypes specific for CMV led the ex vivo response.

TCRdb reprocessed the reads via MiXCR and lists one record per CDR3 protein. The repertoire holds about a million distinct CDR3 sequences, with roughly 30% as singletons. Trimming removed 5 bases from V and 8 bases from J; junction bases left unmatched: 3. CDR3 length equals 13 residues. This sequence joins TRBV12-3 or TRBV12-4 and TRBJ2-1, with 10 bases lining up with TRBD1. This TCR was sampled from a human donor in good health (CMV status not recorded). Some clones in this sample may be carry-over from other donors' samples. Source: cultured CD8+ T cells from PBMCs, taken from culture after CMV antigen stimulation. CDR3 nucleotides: TGTGCCAGCAGTGGACAGGGGGACGATGAGCAGTTCTTC. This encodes CASSGQGDDEQFF.